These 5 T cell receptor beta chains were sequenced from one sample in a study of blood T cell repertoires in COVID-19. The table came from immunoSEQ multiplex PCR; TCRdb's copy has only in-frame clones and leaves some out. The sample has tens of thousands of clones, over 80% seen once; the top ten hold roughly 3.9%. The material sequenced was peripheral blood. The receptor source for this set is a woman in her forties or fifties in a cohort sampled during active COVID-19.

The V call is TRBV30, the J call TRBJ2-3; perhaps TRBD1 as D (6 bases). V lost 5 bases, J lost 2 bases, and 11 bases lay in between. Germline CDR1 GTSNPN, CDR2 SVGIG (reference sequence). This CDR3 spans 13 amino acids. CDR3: CAWAQGDTDTQYF. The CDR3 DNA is TGTGCCTGGGCACAGGGAGACACAGATACGCAGTATTTT.

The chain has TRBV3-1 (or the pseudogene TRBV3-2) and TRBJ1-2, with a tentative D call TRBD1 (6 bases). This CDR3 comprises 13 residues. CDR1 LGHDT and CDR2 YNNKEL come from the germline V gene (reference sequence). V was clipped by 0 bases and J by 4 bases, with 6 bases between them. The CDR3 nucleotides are TGTGCCAGCAGCCAAGACAGGGGCTATGGCTACACCTTC. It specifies CASSQDRGYGYTF.

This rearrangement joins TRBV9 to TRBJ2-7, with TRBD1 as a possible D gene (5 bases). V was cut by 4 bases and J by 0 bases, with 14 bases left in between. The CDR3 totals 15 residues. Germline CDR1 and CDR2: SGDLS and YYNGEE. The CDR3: CASSSQGEPSYEQYF. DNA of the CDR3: TGTGCCAGCAGCTCCCAAGGGGAACCCTCCTACGAGCAGTACTTC.

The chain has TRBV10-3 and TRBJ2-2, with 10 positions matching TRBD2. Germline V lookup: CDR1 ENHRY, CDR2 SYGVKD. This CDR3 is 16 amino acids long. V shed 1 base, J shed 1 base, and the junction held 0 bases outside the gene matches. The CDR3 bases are TGTGCCATCAGTGAGTTAGCGGGAGGGAACACCGGGGAGCTGTTTTTT. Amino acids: CAISELAGGNTGELFF.

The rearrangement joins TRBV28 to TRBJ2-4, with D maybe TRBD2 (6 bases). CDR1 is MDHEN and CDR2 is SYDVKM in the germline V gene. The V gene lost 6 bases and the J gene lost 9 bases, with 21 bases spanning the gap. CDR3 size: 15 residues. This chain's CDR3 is CASSSLGLKEGIQYF. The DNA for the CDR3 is TGTGCCAGCAGCTCCCTTGGACTAAAAGAGGGCATTCAGTACTTC.